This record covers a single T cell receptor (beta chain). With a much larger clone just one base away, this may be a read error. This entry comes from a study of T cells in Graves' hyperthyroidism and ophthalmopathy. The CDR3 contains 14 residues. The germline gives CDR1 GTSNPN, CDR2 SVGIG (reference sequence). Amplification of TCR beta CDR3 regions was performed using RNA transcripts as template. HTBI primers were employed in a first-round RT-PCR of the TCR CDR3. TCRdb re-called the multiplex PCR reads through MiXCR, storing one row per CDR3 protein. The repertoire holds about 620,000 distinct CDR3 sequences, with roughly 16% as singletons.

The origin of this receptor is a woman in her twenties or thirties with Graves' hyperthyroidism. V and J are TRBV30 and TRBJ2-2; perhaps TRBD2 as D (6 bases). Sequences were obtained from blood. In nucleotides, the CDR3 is TGTGCCTGGACGGAGGGCCCGAACACCGGGGATCTGTTTTTT. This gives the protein CAWTEGPNTGDLFF.